The next 4 T cell receptor beta chains were all read from a single sample in a study of blood T cell repertoires in COVID-19. The method was immunoSEQ multiplex PCR; TCRdb's version includes in-frame clones alone and lacks a portion of them. The data contain roughly 61,000 clones, around 92% of them singletons. Sample: peripheral blood. Receptor source: a man aged 60-69 years with acute or convalescent COVID-19.

This chain joins TRBV7-9 and TRBJ1-2; tentative D call: TRBD1 (6 bases). The CDR3 totals 15 residues. V was clipped by 1 base and J by 4 bases, with 13 bases between them. Looked up from germline, CDR1 is SEHNR and CDR2 is FQNEAQ (reference sequence). The CDR3 reads CASSLDGGATYGYTF. Here the CDR3 DNA reads TGTGCCAGCAGCTTAGATGGGGGGGCTACCTATGGCTACACCTTC.

The rearrangement links TRBV6-1 to TRBJ2-3; D is uncertain. V was pared by 2 bases and J by 0 bases, with 18 bases between. The CDR3 is 18 amino acids. CDR1 MNHNS and CDR2 SASEGT come from the germline V gene. Here the CDR3 DNA reads TGTGCCAGCAGTGAATCTACCCTCCGGTCCCCTAGCACAGATACGCAGTATTTT. Its translation: CASSESTLRSPSTDTQYF.

CDR3 loop: CASSRATGTGTDTQYF. CDR3 bases: TGTGCCAGCAGCCGAGCGACAGGGACGGGCACAGATACGCAGTATTTT. The chain links TRBV5-5 to TRBJ2-3; 7 bases line up with TRBD1. The germline V gene encodes CDR1 SGHKS and CDR2 YYEKEE (reference sequence). V trimming: 4 bases; J trimming: 1 base; junction bases outside the gene matches: 9. This CDR3 is 16 amino acids long.

The chain links TRBV28 to TRBJ2-7; D perhaps matches TRBD2 (5 bases). Germline CDR1 MDHEN, CDR2 SYDVKM. V lost 2 bases and J 5 bases, leaving 10 bases between the germline ends. The CDR3 runs 13 residues. The CDR3 DNA reads TGTGCCAGCAGTTTAGGAGGTCTTAACGAGCAGTACTTC. Translating gives CASSLGGLNEQYF.